A single sample is the source of the 27 T cell receptor beta chains below, sequenced in a study of cytomegalovirus exposure and HLA in healthy donors. Primers for the PCR totalled 60 Vbeta and 13 Jbeta. The method was immunoSEQ multiplex PCR; TCRdb's version includes in-frame clones alone and lacks a portion of them. The data hold 110,000 or so clones, with 81% observed a single time. Material for sequencing was PBMCs. Receptor source: a woman in her forties in good health and CMV-seronegative.

The gene calls are TRBV6-4 and TRBJ1-5; 7 bases are a match to TRBD1. V dropped 0 bases and J dropped 6; count of bases not matched to a gene: 14. This CDR3 region has 18 residues. Germline V gene sequence: CDR1 MRHNA, CDR2 SNTAGT. CDR3 nucleotide sequence: TGTGCCAGCAGTGACTCGCCGTCTCTTCAGGGGGTGGGTCAGCCCCAGCATTTT. Its translation is CASSDSPSLQGVGQPQHF.

The chain combines TRBV18 with TRBJ2-2, with no clear D. CDR1 KGHSH and CDR2 LQKENI come from the germline V gene. The V end was cut by 1 base, the J end by 2 bases, with 8 bases between. The CDR3 spans 15 residues. CDR3 loop: CASSPRATNTGELFF. The CDR3 DNA reads as TGTGCCAGCTCACCACGGGCTACCAACACCGGGGAGCTGTTTTTT.

There are a few counts of this clone. J is TRBJ1-1 and V is TRBV2; 8 bases match TRBD1. The CDR3 covers 12 residues. The V and J ends lost 8 bases and 7 bases, in that order; junction bases with no gene match: 6. CDR1 is SNHLY, CDR2 FYNNEI, per germline. CDR3 nucleotides: TGTGCCAGCGTCCGGGGGACAGGTGAAGCTTTCTTT. It specifies CASVRGTGEAFF.

This clone came up once. The chain combines TRBV5-6 with TRBJ1-6, with D perhaps TRBD1 (6 bases). Germline values: CDR1 SGHDT, CDR2 YYEEEE. The CDR3 has 15 residues. V was clipped by 4 bases and J by 11 bases, with 19 bases between them. The CDR3 loop reads CASSPETGGKAPLHF. Here the CDR3 DNA reads TGTGCCAGCAGCCCCGAGACAGGTGGGAAAGCACCCCTCCACTTT.

This clone occurred a few times. The rearrangement links TRBV6-5 to TRBJ2-7; the match to TRBD1 covers 11 bases. The CDR3 totals 15 residues. Germline V gene lookup returns CDR1 MNHEY and CDR2 SVGAGI. The ends lost 4 bases at V and 4 bases at J; junction bases unmatched: 6. The CDR3 DNA follows: TGTGCCAGCAGTTGGCCGGGACAGGGGGTTTACGAGCAGTACTTC. It is translated as CASSWPGQGVYEQYF.

The chain uses TRBV4-1 and TRBJ1-5; TRBD1 matches 9 bases. Germline V gene sequence: CDR1 MGHRA, CDR2 YSYEKL. The trim removed 1 base at V and 2 bases at J, leaving 3 bases unmatched. The CDR3 has 16 residues. DNA of the CDR3: TGCGCCAGCAGCCAAGGGGACAGGGTTGGCAATCAGCCCCAGCATTTT. It yields the protein CASSQGDRVGNQPQHF.

This clone was counted between two and nine times. The chain is built from TRBV4-1 and TRBJ2-7, with 8 bases matching TRBD2. The CDR3 spans 16 residues. J lost 3 bases, V lost 0 bases, and 7 bases had no gene match. From germline, CDR1 is MGHRA and CDR2 YSYEKL. In DNA form, the CDR3 reads TGCGCCAGCAGCCAAGATAGCGGGGAGGCACGCTACGAGCAGTACTTC. Encoded protein: CASSQDSGEARYEQYF.

This chain links TRBV30 with TRBJ1-5, with 9 positions matching TRBD1. The germline V gene encodes CDR1 GTSNPN and CDR2 SVGIG (reference sequence). The CDR3 is 16 amino acids. V lost 2 bases and J lost 7; bases outside the gene matches: 12. The CDR3 reads CAWSSSRDRVRQPQHF. The CDR3, as DNA: TGTGCCTGGAGTTCATCCCGGGACAGGGTGAGACAGCCCCAGCATTTT.

This clone has more than one count but fewer than ten. The chain has TRBV6-1 and TRBJ1-5, with D perhaps TRBD1 (6 bases). V lost 3 bases and J 6 bases, leaving 12 bases between the germline ends. This CDR3 spans 14 amino acids. Germline CDR1 and CDR2: MNHNS and SASEGT. The CDR3 bases are TGTGCCAGCAGTGACCTACAGGGTCCTCAGCCCCAGCATTTT. Translating it yields CASSDLQGPQPQHF.

The V and J genes are TRBV19 and TRBJ1-2, with D possibly being TRBD1 (5 bases). The germline gives CDR1 LNHDA, CDR2 SQIVND (reference sequence). V was clipped by 3 bases and J by 2 bases, with 7 bases between them. This CDR3 is 13 amino acids long. The CDR3 coding sequence is TGTGCCAGTAGTATCAACAGGAACTATGGCTACACCTTC. This codes for CASSINRNYGYTF.

V usage is TRBV11-2 and J usage is TRBJ1-1, with D possibly TRBD1 on 5 matching bases. Looked up from germline, CDR1 is SGHAT and CDR2 is FQNNGV. This CDR3 has 15 residues. With 4 bases removed from V and 1 base from J, the gap between germline ends came to 13 bases. The CDR3 bases are TGTGCCAGCAGCTGGGGCACTTTAACGAACACTGAAGCTTTCTTT. Protein product: CASSWGTLTNTEAFF.

The V call is TRBV6-5, the J call TRBJ2-5; the D gene is possibly TRBD2 (6 bases). Matching the DNA end better, TRBJ2-7 makes the J call doubtful. Germline CDR1 is MNHEY and CDR2 is SVGAGI. CDR3 size: 14 residues. This CDR3 is CASSPRRGGYEQYF. The CDR3 DNA sequence: TGTGCCAGCAGTCCCCGGAGGGGCGGGTACGAGCAGTACTTC.

The chain is built from TRBV2 and TRBJ2-5; 12 bases fit TRBD2. Germline CDR1 is SNHLY and CDR2 is FYNNEI. The CDR3 has 17 residues. J was trimmed by 2 bases and V by 6 bases; bases with no gene match: 10. The CDR3 protein is CASREPTSGGRQETQYF. CDR3 sequence (DNA): TGTGCCAGCAGGGAACCGACTAGCGGGGGCAGACAAGAGACCCAGTACTTC.

This rearrangement joins TRBV7-6 to TRBJ1-1; 11 bases match TRBD1. This CDR3 spans 16 amino acids. The V and J ends lost 5 bases and 3 bases, in that order; junction bases with no gene match: 8. CDR1 is SGHVS, CDR2 FNYEAQ, per germline. CDR3 in amino acids: CASSAGQGASDTEAFF. CDR3 coding DNA: TGTGCCAGCAGCGCCGGACAGGGGGCTTCGGACACTGAAGCTTTCTTT.

This chain connects TRBV6-1 to TRBJ2-5, with D possibly TRBD2 on 6 matching bases. The germline gives CDR1 MNHNS, CDR2 SASEGT. The CDR3 sequence is 16 residues long. Trimming took off 2 bases at V and 1 base at J, with 14 bases between the two ends. The DNA for the CDR3 is TGTGCCAGCAGTGAATTGGCTAGCGTCATCCAAGAGACCCAGTACTTC. Residues: CASSELASVIQETQYF.

The rearrangement joins TRBV18 to TRBJ1-1; D gene uncertain. The germline V and J ends were trimmed by 6 bases and 1 base, with 9 bases remaining between them. The CDR3 extends over 13 amino acids. Germline lookup yields CDR1 KGHSH and CDR2 LQKENI. In nucleotides, the CDR3 is TGTGCCAGCTCCAGAGGGCAGAACACTGAAGCTTTCTTT. It translates to CASSRGQNTEAFF. The variable domain in full, with the rest retrieved from reference TRBV18 and TRBJ1-1, is NAGVMQNPRHLVRRRGQEARLRCSPMKGHSHVYWYRQLPEEGLKFMVYLQKENIIDESGMPKERFSAEFPKEGPSILRIQQVVRGDSAAYFCASSRGQNTEAFFGQGTRLTVV.

The rearrangement uses TRBV28 and TRBJ1-5, with D possibly TRBD1 on 5 matching bases. Trimming pared 7 bases from V and 6 bases from J, leaving 16 bases between. This CDR3 region has 14 residues. Germline V gene sequence: CDR1 MDHEN, CDR2 SYDVKM. The CDR3 nucleotides are TGTGCCAGCAAACCCTTCAGGGATGGTCAGCCCCAGCATTTT. Residues: CASKPFRDGQPQHF.

A remark on this clone: At one boundary the junction diverges from the germline segment, which might be a read error. The V call is TRBV7-9, the J call TRBJ2-2, with 8 bases fitting TRBD1. Germline V gene lookup returns CDR1 SEHNR and CDR2 FQNEAQ (reference sequence). The CDR3 runs to 13 residues. CDR3 sequence reads: CSSSDRGTGELFF. The CDR3 DNA reads TGTTCCAGCAGTGACAGGGGCACCGGGGAGCTGTTTTTT.

V and J are TRBV4-1 and TRBJ2-1, with D maybe TRBD1 (6 bases). V was shortened by 0 bases and J by 7 bases, with 13 bases between the two germline ends. The V gene's germline CDR1 is MGHRA and CDR2 YSYEKL. The CDR3 has 15 amino acids. The CDR3 reads CASSQEGGLGNEQFF. In nucleotides, the CDR3 is TGCGCCAGCAGCCAAGAAGGGGGTTTGGGGAATGAGCAGTTCTTC.

This chain links TRBV6-5 with TRBJ2-1; 9 bases map to TRBD2. This CDR3 is 14 amino acids long. With 6 bases clipped from V and 2 bases from J, the junction kept 2 bases outside the gene matches. The germline V gene encodes CDR1 MNHEY and CDR2 SVGAGI. CDR3 bases: TGTGCCAGCAGCCGCGGGAGGGCCTACAATGAGCAGTTCTTC. It is translated as CASSRGRAYNEQFF.

The chain employs TRBV18 and TRBJ2-2; a weak D match, TRBD1 (5 bases). Trimming pared 6 bases from V and 0 bases from J, leaving 8 bases between. Germline CDR1 reads KGHSH; CDR2 reads LQKENI. CDR3 size: 14 residues. CDR3 region: CASSRTSNTGELFF. The CDR3 DNA is TGTGCCAGCTCTCGGACATCGAACACCGGGGAGCTGTTTTTT.

This clone was observed a single time. This chain uses TRBV7-3 with TRBJ2-7, with a possible D match to TRBD2 (6 bases). The germline V gene encodes CDR1 SGHTA and CDR2 FQGTGA. This CDR3 spans 15 amino acids. The ends were cut back, 3 bases at V and 1 base at J, with 13 bases in the middle. This CDR3 reads CASSLGRDGSYEQYF. The CDR3 DNA reads TGTGCCAGCAGCTTGGGGCGGGACGGGTCCTACGAGCAGTACTTC.

The chain combines TRBV5-8 with TRBJ2-1; the match to TRBD2 covers 11 bases. CDR1 SGHTS and CDR2 YDEGEE come from the germline V gene. The CDR3 totals 15 residues. Trimming at V came to 2 bases and at J to 4 bases, leaving 2 bases not matched to a gene. The CDR3 sequence is CASSFRLAGYNEQFF. CDR3 in DNA: TGTGCCAGCAGCTTCCGACTAGCGGGGTACAATGAGCAGTTCTTC.

This chain links TRBV13 with TRBJ2-1; TRBD2 matches at 7 bases. Germline V CDR1 and CDR2: PRHDT, FYEKMQ (reference sequence). The CDR3 is 14 residues long. J lost 4 bases, V lost 5 bases, and 5 bases had no gene match. The CDR3 nucleotides are TGTGCCAGCAGCCGTGGGGGGGAGTACAATGAGCAGTTCTTC. Translated: CASSRGGEYNEQFF.

The chain carries TRBV6-1 and TRBJ2-5, with D possibly TRBD2 on 6 matching bases. Germline V gives CDR1 MNHNS, CDR2 SASEGT. The V end was cut by 1 base, the J end by 5 bases, with 11 bases between. The CDR3 length is 14 residues. CDR3 loop: CASSEERRGETQYF. The CDR3 DNA reads TGTGCCAGCAGTGAAGAGCGTCGGGGGGAGACCCAGTACTTC.

This chain uses TRBV4-1 with TRBJ1-6, with D maybe TRBD1 (5 bases). The CDR3 contains 19 residues. Per the germline V gene, CDR1 is MGHRA and CDR2 is YSYEKL. V lost 0 bases to trimming and J lost 9 bases, with 24 bases between them. Here the CDR3 reads CASSQEAFPTGIWSSPLHF. CDR3 in DNA: TGCGCCAGCAGCCAAGAGGCTTTCCCCACAGGAATTTGGAGTTCACCCCTCCACTTT.

V usage is TRBV27 and J usage is TRBJ1-4; D not resolved. V was cut by 7 bases and J by 5 bases, with 20 bases left in between. CDR1 and CDR2 (germline): MNHEY, SMNVEV (reference sequence). This CDR3 spans 16 amino acids. The CDR3 DNA sequence: TGTGCCAGCATCCCCCCCCGGGGAGGGCCGAATGAAAAACTGTTTTTT. As protein: CASIPPRGGPNEKLFF.